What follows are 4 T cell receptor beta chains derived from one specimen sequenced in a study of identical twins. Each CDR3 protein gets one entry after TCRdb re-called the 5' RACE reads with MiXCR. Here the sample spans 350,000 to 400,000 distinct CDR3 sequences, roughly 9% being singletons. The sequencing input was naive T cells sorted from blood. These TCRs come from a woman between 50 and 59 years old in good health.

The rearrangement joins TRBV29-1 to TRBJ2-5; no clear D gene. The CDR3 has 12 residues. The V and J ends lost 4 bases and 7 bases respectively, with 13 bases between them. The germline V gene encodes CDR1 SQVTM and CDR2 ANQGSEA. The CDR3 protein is CSVGLLGVTQYF. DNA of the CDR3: TGCAGCGTTGGGTTATTGGGTGTGACCCAGTACTTC.

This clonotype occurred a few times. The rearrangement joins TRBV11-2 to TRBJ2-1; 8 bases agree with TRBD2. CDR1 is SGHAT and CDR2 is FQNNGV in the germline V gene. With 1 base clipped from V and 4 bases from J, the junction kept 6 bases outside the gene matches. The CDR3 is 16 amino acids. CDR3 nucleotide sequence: TGTGCCAGCAGCTTAGTGACGGGAGGGGGATACAATGAGCAGTTCTTC. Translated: CASSLVTGGGYNEQFF.

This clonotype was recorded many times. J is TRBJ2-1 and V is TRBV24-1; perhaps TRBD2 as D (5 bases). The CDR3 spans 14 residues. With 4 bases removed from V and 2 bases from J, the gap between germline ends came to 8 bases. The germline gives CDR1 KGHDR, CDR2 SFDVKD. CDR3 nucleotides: TGTGCCACCAGTGACTCCGGGGCCTACAATGAGCAGTTCTTC. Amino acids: CATSDSGAYNEQFF.

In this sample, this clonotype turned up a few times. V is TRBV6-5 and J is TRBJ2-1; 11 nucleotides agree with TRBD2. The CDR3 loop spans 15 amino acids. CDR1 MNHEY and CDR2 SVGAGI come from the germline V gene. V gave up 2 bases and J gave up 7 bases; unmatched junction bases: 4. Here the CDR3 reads CASSYGSGRVNEQFF. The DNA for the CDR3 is TGTGCCAGCAGTTACGGTAGCGGGAGGGTGAATGAGCAGTTCTTC.